The 11 T cell receptor beta chains below all came from one sample that was sequenced in a study of CD8+CD57+ T cells in acquired aplastic anemia. Genomic DNA acted as the template from which TCR beta VDJ combination and CDR3 sequence profiling were carried out. Via MiXCR, TCRdb re-called the reads, giving one row per CDR3 protein. The table lists 150,000 to 200,000 distinct CDR3 sequences, approximately 52% of them singletons. Individuals selected for sequencing had exhibited CD8+CD57+ cell expansion on flow cytometry. The sample consisted of sorted CD4+, CD8+, or CD8+CD57+ T cells (not recorded which) from PBMCs. The receptor set was obtained from a human donor with aplastic anemia.

This clonotype has only one observation. The chain combines TRBV11-2 with TRBJ1-2; 7 positions match TRBD1. J lost 8 bases, V lost 5 bases, and 11 bases had no gene match. Germline values: CDR1 SGHAT, CDR2 FQNNGV. The CDR3 consists of 14 residues. In DNA, the CDR3 is TGTGCCAGCAGCACCTACCCAGGGGGAAAGGGCTACACCTTC. Its translation: CASSTYPGGKGYTF.

This clonotype occurred many times. CDR3 amino acids: CASSTGRGPNSPLHF. The CDR3 DNA follows: TGTGCCAGTAGTACAGGACGGGGCCCTAATTCACCCCTCCACTTT. The V gene is TRBV19, the J gene TRBJ1-6; maybe TRBD1 (5 bases). From germline, CDR1 is LNHDA and CDR2 SQIVND (reference sequence). With 4 bases removed from V and 6 bases from J, the gap between germline ends came to 13 bases. The CDR3 loop spans 15 amino acids.

This clonotype was picked up a small number of times. The chain joins TRBV11-1 to TRBJ2-3, with 8 positions matching TRBD1. Per the germline V gene, CDR1 is SGHAT and CDR2 is FQDESV (reference sequence). V gave up 5 bases and J gave up 4 bases; unmatched junction bases: 8. This CDR3 comprises 15 residues. In nucleotides, the CDR3 is TGTGCCAGCAGCCCTGACAGGGGTTGGGCAGATACGCAGTATTTT. Translating it yields CASSPDRGWADTQYF.

This clonotype was picked up many times. V and J are TRBV12-3 or TRBV12-4 and TRBJ1-6; D gene unclear. CDR3 length: 13 residues. Deletions cut 5 bases from V and 10 bases from J, with 12 bases between. CDR3 sequence reads: CASSGELGSPLHF. The DNA of the CDR3 is TGTGCCAGCAGTGGAGAATTAGGGTCACCCCTCCACTTT.

This clonotype came up a few times. The chain couples TRBV27 to TRBJ1-1; the D gene is possibly TRBD1 (5 bases). CDR1 MNHEY and CDR2 SMNVEV come from the germline V gene (reference sequence). The CDR3 contains 12 residues. V gave up 5 bases and J gave up 11 bases, with 15 bases separating them. The chain's CDR3 is CASSPYPGLAFF. The CDR3 DNA reads as TGTGCCAGCAGTCCCTATCCAGGGTTGGCTTTCTTT.

This clonotype was detected many times. The CDR3 nucleotides are TGCGCCAGCAGCTTGGGGGACAGGGCCTCAGATACGCAGTATTTT. The encoded protein is CASSLGDRASDTQYF. V usage is TRBV5-1 and J usage is TRBJ2-3; 9 bases map to TRBD1. The CDR3 length is 15 residues. CDR1 is SGHRS and CDR2 is YFSETQ in the germline V gene. With V trimmed by 0 bases and J by 4 bases, 3 bases remained unmatched.

The sample holds many counts of this clonotype. The V and J genes are TRBV24-1 and TRBJ2-3; no firm D call. Trimming pared 9 bases from V and 4 bases from J, leaving 7 bases between. This CDR3 spans 11 amino acids. CDR1 is KGHDR and CDR2 is SFDVKD in the germline V gene. The CDR3 bases are TGTGCCACCTTGGGTTCAGATACGCAGTATTTT. Residues: CATLGSDTQYF.

This clonotype was observed at least ten times. The junction shows a germline mismatch at one end, possibly a read error. The chain employs TRBV6-1 and TRBJ1-4; D not certain. Germline CDR1 MNHNS, CDR2 SASEGT. The CDR3 has 11 residues. Written as DNA, the CDR3 is TGTGCCAGCAGGGAAGATGAAAAACTGTTTTTT. It translates to CASREDEKLFF.

This chain connects TRBV2 to TRBJ2-5, with 11 bases matching TRBD2. This CDR3 has 15 residues. Germline V gene data show CDR1 as SNHLY and CDR2 as FYNNEI. The J segment lost 1 base and the V segment lost 7 bases, leaving 5 bases of the junction unmatched. The CDR3 region has the DNA TGTGCCAGCAAGGGGACTAGCGGAGTCCAAGAGACCCAGTACTTC. This gives the protein CASKGTSGVQETQYF.

The chain links TRBV9 to TRBJ2-5; no clear D gene. The length of the CDR3 is 13 residues. The germline CDR1 and CDR2 sequences are SGDLS and YYNGEE. Trimming took 3 bases from V and 5 from J, leaving 11 bases between them. The CDR3 nucleotides are TGTGCCAGCAGCGATACGTATAGGGAGACCCAGTACTTC. It codes for CASSDTYRETQYF.

There are a few counts of this clonotype. The V call is TRBV7-2, the J call TRBJ1-2, with D maybe TRBD1 (5 bases). V dropped 4 bases and J dropped 5 bases, with 11 bases sitting between them. CDR1 and CDR2 from the germline V gene are SGHTA and FQGNSA. The CDR3 is made up of 13 amino acids. The CDR3 protein is CASSSQTGYGYTF. CDR3 nucleotide sequence: TGTGCCAGCAGCTCTCAAACAGGTTATGGCTACACCTTC.